The 19 T cell receptor beta chains below come from one sample, sequenced in a study of siplizumab effects on memory and regulatory T cells. TCRdb keeps only in-frame clones here, not all; method: immunoSEQ multiplex PCR. The sample holds about 40,000 clones; 70% to 90% are singletons and the top ten take around 0.25%. Specimen: naive CD4+ T cells sorted from blood. The source of these receptors is a human donor in good health.

The genes are TRBV7-3 and TRBJ2-5, with TRBD2 matching 15 bases. This CDR3 spans 15 amino acids. The V gene end was trimmed by 5 bases and the J gene end by 10 bases; junction bases not matched to a gene: 8. CDR1 SGHTA and CDR2 FQGTGA come from the germline V gene. The CDR3 DNA sequence: TGTGCCAGCAGCGCCACGGGACTAGCGGGAGGAGACCAGTACTTC. Encoded protein: CASSATGLAGGDQYF.

The rearrangement joins TRBV6-5 to TRBJ2-7; 7 nucleotides line up with TRBD1. The germline CDR1 and CDR2 sequences are MNHEY and SVGAGI. J gave up 2 bases and V 2 bases, and 6 bases lay outside the gene matches. This CDR3 spans 15 amino acids. CDR3 DNA: TGTGCCAGCAGTTACCAACCGGGACAGCCCTACGAGCAGTACTTC. As protein: CASSYQPGQPYEQYF.

The J gene is TRBJ2-5, the V gene TRBV19, with 7 nucleotides matching TRBD1. The germline V gene encodes CDR1 LNHDA and CDR2 SQIVND (reference sequence). V shed 6 bases, J shed 2 bases, and the junction held 3 bases outside the gene matches. The CDR3 runs to 13 residues. The CDR3 sequence is CASSRDRQETQYF. CDR3 nucleotides: TGTGCCAGTAGCCGGGACAGACAAGAGACCCAGTACTTC.

The chain joins TRBV5-6 to TRBJ1-5; the D gene is possibly TRBD1 (5 bases). The germline CDR1 and CDR2 sequences are SGHDT and YYEEEE. This CDR3 comprises 16 residues. With 0 bases removed from V and 6 bases from J, the gap between germline ends came to 16 bases. The CDR3 region is CASSLAGTEGAQPQHF. The CDR3 DNA reads TGTGCCAGCAGCTTGGCCGGGACCGAGGGTGCTCAGCCCCAGCATTTT.

This clone occurred once. This chain links TRBV6-5 with TRBJ2-1; TRBD1 matches 8 bases. The V gene end was trimmed by 5 bases and the J gene end by 2 bases; junction bases not matched to a gene: 2. From germline, CDR1 is MNHEY and CDR2 SVGAGI. This CDR3 region has 14 residues. The CDR3 protein is CASSRQGPYNEQFF. As DNA, the CDR3 is TGTGCCAGCAGTCGACAGGGGCCCTACAATGAGCAGTTCTTC.

The table lists this clone with a few counts. This rearrangement joins TRBV18 to TRBJ1-5, with D unclear. Between the trimmed V and J ends, which lost 0 bases and 6 bases, there was a span of 3 bases. This CDR3 contains 12 residues. CDR1 is KGHSH, CDR2 LQKENI, per germline. This CDR3 is CASSPPGQPQHF. The CDR3 region has the DNA TGTGCCAGCTCACCACCAGGTCAGCCCCAGCATTTT.

The chain combines TRBV5-6 with TRBJ2-1; D is perhaps TRBD1 or TRBD2 (5 bases each). The CDR3 is made up of 15 amino acids. Germline-derived CDR1 and CDR2 are SGHDT and YYEEEE. Between the trimmed V and J ends, which lost 3 bases and 5 bases, there was a span of 15 bases. As DNA, the CDR3 is TGTGCCAGCAGCTACGACTGGGACGTTAACAATGAGCAGTTCTTC. Protein: CASSYDWDVNNEQFF.

This clone was counted once. The CDR3 sequence is CASSYGGIYEQYF. CDR3 nucleotide sequence: TGTGCCAGCAGTTACGGCGGTATCTACGAGCAGTACTTC. This chain links TRBV6-5 with TRBJ2-7; no reliable D call. Germline CDR1 and CDR2: MNHEY and SVGAGI. CDR3 length equals 13 residues. The V gene lost 2 bases and the J gene lost 3 bases, with 8 bases spanning the gap.

The rearrangement links TRBV5-1 to TRBJ2-5; D is perhaps TRBD2 (6 bases). The germline V gene has CDR1 SGHRS and CDR2 YFSETQ. The V and J ends lost 2 bases and 2 bases respectively, with 10 bases between them. The CDR3 runs 14 residues. The CDR3 spells CASSFGSLQETQYF. CDR3 sequence (DNA): TGCGCCAGCAGCTTCGGGAGCTTACAAGAGACCCAGTACTTC.

Comments on this clone: The sample holds other DNA sequences that translate to the same CDR3. This chain links TRBV5-1 with TRBJ2-3; TRBD2 agrees at 11 bases. This CDR3 spans 16 amino acids. Germline-derived CDR1 and CDR2 are SGHRS and YFSETQ. V shed 3 bases and J 0 bases; nucleotides not matched to a gene: 3. The CDR3 region is CASSSGTSGSTDTQYF. The CDR3 DNA reads TGCGCCAGCAGCTCCGGGACTAGCGGTAGCACAGATACGCAGTATTTT.

This clone was counted a single time. The chain has TRBV2 and TRBJ2-1, with 7 positions matching TRBD1. CDR1 and CDR2 from the germline V gene are SNHLY and FYNNEI. The CDR3 has 13 residues. The V segment lost 11 bases and the J segment 4 bases; nucleotides outside the gene matches: 8. The CDR3 loop is CAGRTGLYNEQFF. CDR3 nucleotides: TGTGCCGGCCGGACAGGTCTTTACAATGAGCAGTTCTTC.

This chain links TRBV10-1 with TRBJ2-7; 8 nucleotides line up with TRBD2. The CDR3 is 14 amino acids. V shed 5 bases and J 4 bases; nucleotides not matched to a gene: 7. CDR1 and CDR2 (germline): WNHNN, SYGVQD (reference sequence). The CDR3 coding sequence is TGCGCCAGCAGTCAAGCGGGAGAACCGTACGAGCAGTACTTC. It is translated as CASSQAGEPYEQYF.

In this sample, this clone turned up a few times. The chain has TRBV6-4 and TRBJ1-2; D remains unclear. CDR3 length: 12 residues. From germline, CDR1 is MRHNA and CDR2 SNTAGT. The V and J ends lost 2 bases and 4 bases respectively, with 5 bases between them. CDR3 nucleotide sequence: TGTGCCAGCAGTGACCGGGGCTATGGCTACACCTTC. Protein: CASSDRGYGYTF.

V gene TRBV25-1 combines with J gene TRBJ2-7; 9 positions match TRBD1. CDR1 and CDR2 from the germline V gene are MGHDK and SYGVNS. The CDR3 loop spans 15 amino acids. V was clipped by 1 base and J by 3 bases; unmatched bases: 4. CDR3 bases: TGTGCCAGCAGTGAATCCTCGGGACAGGGCTACGAGCAGTACTTC. It codes for CASSESSGQGYEQYF.

This rearrangement joins TRBV29-1 to TRBJ1-1, with D unresolved. Germline V gives CDR1 SQVTM, CDR2 ANQGSEA. The V end was cut by 7 bases, the J end by 0 bases, with 6 bases between. The CDR3 contains 11 residues. As DNA, the CDR3 is TGCAGCGCACATATGAACACTGAAGCTTTCTTT. Its translation is CSAHMNTEAFF.

This chain joins TRBV15 and TRBJ2-1; tentatively, D is TRBD2 (5 bases). V gave up 5 bases and J gave up 0 bases, with 14 bases separating them. The germline CDR1 and CDR2 sequences are LNHNV and YYDKDF (reference sequence). The CDR3 has 16 amino acids. The CDR3 loop reads CATSPEGTYSYNEQFF. The CDR3 nucleotides read TGTGCCACCAGCCCAGAGGGCACTTACTCCTACAATGAGCAGTTCTTC. Full variable domain (remainder filled in from reference TRBV15 and TRBJ2-1): DAMVIQNPRYQVTQFGKPVTLSCSQTLNHNVMYWYQQKSSQAPKLLFHYYDKDFNNEADTPDNFQSRRPNTSFCFLDIRSPGLGDTAMYLCATSPEGTYSYNEQFFGPGTRLTVL.

The genes are TRBV10-3 and TRBJ2-3; D gene uncertain. This CDR3 has 15 amino acids. V was trimmed by 3 bases and J by 0 bases, leaving 10 bases between them. Germline V gene data show CDR1 as ENHRY and CDR2 as SYGVKD. In DNA form, the CDR3 reads TGTGCCATCAGTGAAGGCAGACGTAGCACAGATACGCAGTATTTT. Protein: CAISEGRRSTDTQYF.

The V and J genes are TRBV5-1 and TRBJ2-2; D is unresolved. Germline CDR1 and CDR2: SGHRS and YFSETQ. Trimming pared 5 bases from V and 4 bases from J, leaving 3 bases between. The CDR3 loop spans 11 amino acids. Here the CDR3 reads CASSFTGELFF. In DNA, the CDR3 is TGCGCCAGCAGTTTCACCGGGGAGCTGTTTTTT.

This clone has a handful of counts. The chain is built from TRBV7-9 and TRBJ2-7; D may be TRBD2 (5 bases). The germline V and J ends were trimmed by 0 bases and 2 bases, with 11 bases remaining between them. The CDR3 runs 15 residues. Germline assignment: CDR1 SEHNR and CDR2 FQNEAQ (reference sequence). The CDR3 here is CASSLARGFTYEQYF. CDR3 coding DNA: TGTGCCAGCAGCTTAGCGAGAGGGTTCACCTACGAGCAGTACTTC.